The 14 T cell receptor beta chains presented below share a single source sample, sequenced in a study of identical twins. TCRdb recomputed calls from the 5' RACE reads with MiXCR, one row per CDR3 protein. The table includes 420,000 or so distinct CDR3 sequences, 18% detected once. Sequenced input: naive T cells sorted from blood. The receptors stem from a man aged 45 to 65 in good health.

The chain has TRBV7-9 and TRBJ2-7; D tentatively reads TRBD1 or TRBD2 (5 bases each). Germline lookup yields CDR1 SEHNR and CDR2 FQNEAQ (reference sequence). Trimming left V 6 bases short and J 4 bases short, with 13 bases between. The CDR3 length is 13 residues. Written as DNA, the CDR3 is TGTGCCAGCAGTCCTAAATGGGGGTACGAGCAGTACTTC. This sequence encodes CASSPKWGYEQYF.

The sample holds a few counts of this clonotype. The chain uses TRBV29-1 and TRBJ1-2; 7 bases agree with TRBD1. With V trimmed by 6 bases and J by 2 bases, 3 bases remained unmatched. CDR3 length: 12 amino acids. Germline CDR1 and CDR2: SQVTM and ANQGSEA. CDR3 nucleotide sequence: TGCAGCGTCTTGACAGGGAACTATGGCTACACCTTC. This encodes CSVLTGNYGYTF.

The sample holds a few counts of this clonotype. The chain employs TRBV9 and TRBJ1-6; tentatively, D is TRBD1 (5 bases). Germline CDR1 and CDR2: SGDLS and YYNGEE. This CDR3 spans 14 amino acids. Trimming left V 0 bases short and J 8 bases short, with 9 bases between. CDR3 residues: CASSVADSYSPLHF. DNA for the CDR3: TGTGCCAGCAGCGTAGCAGACAGCTATTCACCCCTCCACTTT.

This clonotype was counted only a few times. The CDR3 here is CASSLEVKADTQYF. The CDR3 bases are TGCGCCAGCAGCTTGGAGGTGAAGGCAGATACGCAGTATTTT. The V and J genes are TRBV5-1 and TRBJ2-3, with D uncertain. V lost 0 bases, J lost 4 bases, and 9 bases lay in between. Germline V gives CDR1 SGHRS, CDR2 YFSETQ. This CDR3 is built from 14 residues.

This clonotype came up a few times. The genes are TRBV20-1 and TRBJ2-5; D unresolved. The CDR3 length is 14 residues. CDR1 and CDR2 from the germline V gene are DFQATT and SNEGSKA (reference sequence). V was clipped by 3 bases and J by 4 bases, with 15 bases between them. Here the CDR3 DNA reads TGCAGTGCTAGTACCCCGCGAAGAGTAGAGACCCAGTACTTC. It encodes CSASTPRRVETQYF.

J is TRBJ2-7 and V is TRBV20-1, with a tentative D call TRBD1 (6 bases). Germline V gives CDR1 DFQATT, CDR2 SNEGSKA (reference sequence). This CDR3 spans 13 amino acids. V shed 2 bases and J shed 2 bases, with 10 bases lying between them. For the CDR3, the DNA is TGCAGTGCTAGAAAGGGGACAACCTACGAGCAGTACTTC. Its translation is CSARKGTTYEQYF.

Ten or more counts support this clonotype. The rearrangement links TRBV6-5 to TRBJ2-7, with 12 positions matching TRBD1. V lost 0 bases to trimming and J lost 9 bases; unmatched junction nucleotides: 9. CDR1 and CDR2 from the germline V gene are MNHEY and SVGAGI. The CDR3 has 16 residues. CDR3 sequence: CASSYSTGTGGMGQYF. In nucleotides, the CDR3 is TGTGCCAGCAGTTACTCGACCGGGACAGGGGGCATGGGGCAGTACTTC.

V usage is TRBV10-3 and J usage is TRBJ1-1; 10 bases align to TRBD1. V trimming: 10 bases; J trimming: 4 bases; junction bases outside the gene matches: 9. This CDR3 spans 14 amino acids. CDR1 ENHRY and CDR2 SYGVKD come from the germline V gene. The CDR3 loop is CASDLGQGGTEAFF. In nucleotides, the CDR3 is TGTGCCAGCGACCTCGGACAGGGGGGCACTGAAGCTTTCTTT.

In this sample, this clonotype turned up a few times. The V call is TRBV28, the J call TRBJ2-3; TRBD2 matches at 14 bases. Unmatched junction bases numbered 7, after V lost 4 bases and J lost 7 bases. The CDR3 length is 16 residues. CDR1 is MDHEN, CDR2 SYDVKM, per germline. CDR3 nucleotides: TGTGCCAGCAGTTCTTCCGGGACTAGCGGGGGTTATACGCAGTATTTT. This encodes CASSSSGTSGGYTQYF.

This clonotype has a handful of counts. CDR3 sequence reads: CATSRGPVNTEAFF. The CDR3 DNA is TGTGCCACCAGCAGAGGACCAGTGAACACTGAAGCTTTCTTT. The chain joins TRBV15 to TRBJ1-1; no reliable D call. The CDR3 is 14 residues long. Trimming removed 1 base from V and 0 bases from J, with 6 bases in between. CDR1 LNHNV and CDR2 YYDKDF come from the germline V gene (reference sequence).

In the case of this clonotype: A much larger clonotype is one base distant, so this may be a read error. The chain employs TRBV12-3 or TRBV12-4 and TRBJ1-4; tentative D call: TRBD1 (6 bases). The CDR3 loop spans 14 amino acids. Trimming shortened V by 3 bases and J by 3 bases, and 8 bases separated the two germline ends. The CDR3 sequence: CASSFRGSNEKLFF. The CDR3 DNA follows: TGTGCCAGCAGTTTCAGGGGTTCTAATGAAAAACTGTTTTTT.

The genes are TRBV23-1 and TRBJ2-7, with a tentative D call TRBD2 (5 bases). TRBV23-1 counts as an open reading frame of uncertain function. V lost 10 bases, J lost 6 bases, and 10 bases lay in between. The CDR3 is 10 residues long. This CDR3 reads CATRGPEQYF. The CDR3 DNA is TGCGCCACTCGGGGTCCCGAGCAGTACTTC.

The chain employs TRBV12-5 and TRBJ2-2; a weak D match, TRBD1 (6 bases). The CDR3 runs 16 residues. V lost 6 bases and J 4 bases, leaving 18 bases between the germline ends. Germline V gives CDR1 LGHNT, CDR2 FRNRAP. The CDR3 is CASGTDRQIITGELFF. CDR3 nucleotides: TGTGCTAGTGGCACGGACAGACAAATCATCACCGGGGAGCTGTTTTTT.

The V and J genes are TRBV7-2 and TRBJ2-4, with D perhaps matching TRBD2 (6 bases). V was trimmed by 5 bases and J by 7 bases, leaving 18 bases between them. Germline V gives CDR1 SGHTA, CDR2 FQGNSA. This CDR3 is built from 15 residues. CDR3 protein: CASSPEGTLGNIQYF. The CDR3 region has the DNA TGTGCCAGCAGCCCGGAGGGGACCCTGGGCAACATTCAGTACTTC.